Each of the 14 T cell receptor beta chains below was sequenced from the same sample in a study of blood T cell repertoires in COVID-19. TCRdb's copy holds only in-frame clones and misses some; the assay was immunoSEQ multiplex PCR. The sample records 130,000 to 150,000 clones, 76% being singletons. Sequencing used peripheral blood. The receptors come from a man aged 55 to 70 with acute or convalescent COVID-19.

V gene TRBV19 combines with J gene TRBJ2-3; TRBD2 matches at 15 bases. V dropped 7 bases and J dropped 2; count of bases not matched to a gene: 10. The CDR3 is 18 residues long. CDR1 LNHDA and CDR2 SQIVND come from the germline V gene (reference sequence). The CDR3 region is CASIPRGTSGRTTDTQYF. The CDR3 bases are TGTGCCAGTATTCCGAGGGGGACTAGCGGGAGGACCACAGATACGCAGTATTTT.

The chain carries TRBV10-1 and TRBJ2-1; a weak D match, TRBD2 (6 bases). CDR1 and CDR2 (germline): WNHNN, SYGVQD (reference sequence). CDR3 length: 14 residues. Trimming stripped 2 bases from V and 7 bases from J, with 12 bases between. CDR3 coding DNA: TGCGCCAGCAGTGAGGGGGGACTGGCTAATGAGCAGTTCTTC. Residues: CASSEGGLANEQFF.

The CDR3 sequence is CATGTGTGEQYF. The CDR3 region has the DNA TGTGCCACCGGAACGGGAACGGGGGAGCAGTACTTC. V is TRBV24-1 and J is TRBJ2-7; possible D gene TRBD2, 5 bases. The V gene lost 9 bases and the J gene lost 7 bases, with 15 bases spanning the gap. The CDR3 extends over 12 amino acids. The germline V gene encodes CDR1 KGHDR and CDR2 SFDVKD.

The CDR3 region is CASSKAWDRDPSGANVLTF. CDR3 bases: TGTGCCAGCAGCAAAGCATGGGACAGGGATCCTTCTGGGGCCAACGTCCTGACTTTC. The chain links TRBV21-1 to TRBJ2-6; the DNA was not used to check the table's D call, TRBD1. TRBV21-1 is termed a pseudogene. The CDR3 has 19 residues.

This clone has just a few counts. This chain joins TRBV6-4 and TRBJ2-5, with D perhaps matching TRBD2 (6 bases). CDR3 length: 13 residues. V dropped 9 bases and J dropped 4 bases, with 15 bases sitting between them. Germline lookup yields CDR1 MRHNA and CDR2 SNTAGT. DNA of the CDR3: TGTGCCAGGGGGGGTTCGAGGGGAGAGACCCAGTACTTC. This translates into CARGGSRGETQYF.

This clone was observed a few times. The chain has TRBV4-1 and TRBJ2-1; no definite D call. The germline V gene has CDR1 MGHRA and CDR2 YSYEKL. This CDR3 is 14 amino acids long. Trimming pared 1 base from V and 8 bases from J, leaving 12 bases between. The CDR3 spells CASSQGSQSYEQFF. The CDR3 DNA reads as TGCGCCAGCAGCCAAGGTAGCCAATCATATGAGCAGTTCTTC.

The genes are TRBV3-1 (or the pseudogene TRBV3-2) and TRBJ2-5, with 9 bases aligning to TRBD1. The CDR3 totals 15 residues. V shed 4 bases and J 2 bases; nucleotides not matched to a gene: 5. From germline, CDR1 is LGHDT and CDR2 YNNKEL (reference sequence). Here the CDR3 reads CASSPWGQGQETQYF. The CDR3 DNA follows: TGTGCCAGCAGCCCGTGGGGACAGGGTCAAGAGACCCAGTACTTC.

The CDR3 sequence: CASSPILVGEQFF. For the CDR3, the DNA is TGTGCCAGCTCACCAATCCTAGTAGGTGAGCAGTTCTTC. The gene calls are TRBV18 and TRBJ2-1; no clear D. The CDR3 loop spans 13 amino acids. Trimming took 2 bases from V and 9 from J, leaving 11 bases between them. CDR1 KGHSH and CDR2 LQKENI come from the germline V gene.

This rearrangement joins TRBV6-1 to TRBJ2-7; D possibly corresponds to TRBD2 (6 bases). This CDR3 comprises 16 residues. Germline assignment: CDR1 MNHNS and CDR2 SASEGT. Trimming removed 3 bases from V and 3 bases from J, with 18 bases in between. For the CDR3, the DNA is TGTGCCAGCAGTGATCTGGGAGGTCTAGCGAGCTACGAGCAGTACTTC. This codes for CASSDLGGLASYEQYF.

The genes are TRBV18 and TRBJ2-6; D uncertain. Trimming shortened V by 3 bases and J by 3 bases, and 12 bases separated the two germline ends. Germline CDR1 is KGHSH and CDR2 is LQKENI. The CDR3 covers 16 residues. CDR3 amino acids: CASSPPGNNGANVLTF. The CDR3 DNA follows: TGTGCCAGCTCACCGCCAGGTAATAATGGGGCCAACGTCCTGACTTTC. The whole variable domain, remainder taken from reference TRBV18 and TRBJ2-6, is NAGVMQNPRHLVRRRGQEARLRCSPMKGHSHVYWYRQLPEEGLKFMVYLQKENIIDESGMPKERFSAEFPKEGPSILRIQQVVRGDSAAYFCASSPPGNNGANVLTFGAGSRLTVL.

Here the CDR3 reads CASSLSDRVYNSPLHF. In nucleotides, the CDR3 is TGTGCCAGCAGCCTCTCGGACAGGGTCTATAATTCACCCCTCCACTTT. This sequence joins TRBV3-1 (or the pseudogene TRBV3-2) and TRBJ1-6, with TRBD1 matching 8 bases. Germline V gene lookup returns CDR1 LGHDT and CDR2 YNNKEL (reference sequence). This CDR3 is 16 amino acids long. V gave up 4 bases and J gave up 3 bases; unmatched junction bases: 5.

As regards this clone: The same CDR3 can be traced to other DNA sequences in this sample. The chain combines TRBV6-6 with TRBJ2-7; D is perhaps TRBD2 (6 bases). This CDR3 has 13 amino acids. V was shortened by 2 bases and J by 6 bases, with 11 bases between the two germline ends. From germline, CDR1 is MNHNY and CDR2 SVGAGI (reference sequence). The CDR3 here is CASSYGRGGEQYF. CDR3 in DNA: TGTGCCAGCAGTTACGGCCGGGGAGGCGAGCAGTACTTC.

This clone was seen a handful of times. The chain links TRBV7-3 to TRBJ2-2; 9 bases agree with TRBD2. V lost 5 bases to trimming and J lost 8 bases; unmatched junction nucleotides: 9. The CDR3 runs to 15 residues. Germline V CDR1 and CDR2: SGHTA, FQGTGA. The CDR3 bases are TGTGCCAGCAGCCCGTCGGGACTAGCTCTAGGGGAGCTGTTTTTT. The encoded protein is CASSPSGLALGELFF.

V usage is TRBV7-9 and J usage is TRBJ2-5; D is ambiguous. This CDR3 has 13 residues. Trimming removed 2 bases from V and 5 bases from J, with 9 bases in between. The germline CDR1 and CDR2 sequences are SEHNR and FQNEAQ (reference sequence). In DNA form, the CDR3 reads TGTGCCAGCAGCTTACCAGCGTTCGAGACCCAGTACTTC. Its protein product is CASSLPAFETQYF.